This record covers a single T cell receptor (beta chain). The sample has other DNA sequences that encode this CDR3 too. The sample comes from a study of control samples from healthy donors and cancer patients. Sequencing used immunoSEQ multiplex PCR; TCRdb keeps in-frame clones, though not all of them. The data hold approximately 100,000 clones, with 88% observed a single time. Germline CDR1 and CDR2: SEHNR and FQNEAQ (reference sequence). The trim removed 0 bases at V and 0 bases at J, leaving 2 bases unmatched. The CDR3 loop spans 16 amino acids. This TCR came from a man younger than 45 in good health. Material: blood. The chain joins TRBV7-9 to TRBJ2-7; 10 nucleotides line up with TRBD1. The CDR3 DNA reads as TGTGCCAGCAGCTTAGCCCGGGACAGGGGCTCCTACGAGCAGTACTTC. Residues: CASSLARDRGSYEQYF.